This T cell receptor beta chain appears in the sequencing data of a study of blood T cell repertoires in COVID-19. About the study: Some COVID-19 samples were acute and others convalescent; all came from the United States, Italy and Spain.

Trimming cost V 4 bases and J 6 bases; bases outside gene matches: 13. Germline values: CDR1 MDHEN, CDR2 SYDVKM. This CDR3 has 17 residues. Participant-reported clinical history was the basis for cohort assignment. The data were produced by immunoSEQ multiplex PCR, yet TCRdb's version contains in-frame clones alone and is incomplete. The sample carries just over 300,000 clones, over 75% recorded once. The V and J genes are TRBV28 and TRBJ2-2, with 8 bases aligning to TRBD2. Sequencing was done on a sample of PBMCs or T cells enriched from blood (not recorded which). This sequence was found in a woman aged 40-49 years who had recovered from COVID-19. The CDR3 here is CASSWSSGAGGPGELFF. The CDR3 nucleotides read TGTGCCAGCAGTTGGAGTAGCGGGGCCGGTGGGCCCGGGGAGCTGTTTTTT.